The next 20 T cell receptor beta chains were all read from a single sample in a study of response to subunit inactivated influenza vaccine. One entry per CDR3 protein, called by TCRdb with MiXCR from the RT-PCR reads. The table records about 160,000 distinct CDR3 sequences, 11% of them present only once. Sequencing used non-naive T cells sorted from PBMCs, obtained more than 35 days after vaccination. These receptors came from a man aged 50-59 years who received an inactivated influenza vaccine.

The chain uses TRBV6-1 and TRBJ2-5; 7 positions match TRBD2. Germline trimming cut 7 bases from V and 4 bases from J; bases unmatched to any gene: 9. Looked up from germline, CDR1 is MNHNS and CDR2 is SASEGT. The CDR3 has 14 amino acids. CDR3 loop: CASTSGVLGETQYF. In nucleotides, the CDR3 is TGTGCCAGCACAAGCGGGGTTTTAGGAGAGACCCAGTACTTC.

In this sample, this clonotype turned up a few times. The V gene is TRBV27, the J gene TRBJ2-1; D perhaps matches TRBD1 (6 bases). Trimming took off 8 bases at V and 6 bases at J, with 23 bases between the two ends. This CDR3 spans 16 amino acids. Germline CDR1 is MNHEY and CDR2 is SMNVEV (reference sequence). In nucleotides, the CDR3 is TGTGCCAGCCTTAGCCTAGACAGGAGGAATTTCAATGAGCAGTTCTTC. Translating it yields CASLSLDRRNFNEQFF.

In its sample, this clonotype was seen a few times. The chain carries TRBV11-2 and TRBJ2-2; TRBD2 is a possible D gene (5 bases). The CDR3 length is 17 residues. V was trimmed by 4 bases and J by 0 bases, leaving 15 bases between them. The germline V gene encodes CDR1 SGHAT and CDR2 FQNNGV. The CDR3 spells CASSSRPSGTNTGELFF. Here the CDR3 DNA reads TGTGCCAGCAGCTCCCGCCCGAGCGGAACGAACACCGGGGAGCTGTTTTTT.

This chain joins TRBV25-1 and TRBJ2-7, with D hard to call. Per germline, CDR1 MGHDK and CDR2 SYGVNS. The CDR3 contains 12 residues. The germline V and J ends were trimmed by 3 bases and 5 bases, with 8 bases remaining between them. This chain's CDR3 is CASSDRVHEQYF. The CDR3 DNA follows: TGTGCCAGCAGTGATAGGGTGCACGAGCAGTACTTC.

In this sample, this clonotype turned up a few times. This chain uses TRBV27 with TRBJ1-5; D is uncertain. There are 13 residues in the CDR3. Germline CDR1 and CDR2: MNHEY and SMNVEV (reference sequence). The V and J ends lost 3 bases and 1 base respectively, with 4 bases between them. This chain's CDR3 is CASSFESNQPQHF. The CDR3 region has the DNA TGTGCCAGCAGTTTTGAAAGCAATCAGCCCCAGCATTTT.

This clonotype has only a few counts. The chain recombines TRBV7-9 with TRBJ1-1; D remains unclear. Per the germline V gene, CDR1 is SEHNR and CDR2 is FQNEAQ (reference sequence). The CDR3 spans 15 residues. Trimming left V 1 base short and J 5 bases short, with 14 bases between. CDR3 sequence (DNA): TGTGCCAGCAGCTTAGGAGCGCATTTATTGACTGAAGCTTTCTTT. Amino acid sequence: CASSLGAHLLTEAFF.

CDR3: CASSPAGTSGKSEQFF. The DNA of the CDR3 is TGCGCCAGCAGCCCAGCGGGGACTAGCGGGAAAAGTGAGCAGTTCTTC. The chain uses TRBV4-3 and TRBJ2-1, with 13 positions matching TRBD2. Trimming removed 4 bases from V and 9 bases from J; junction bases left unmatched: 9. This CDR3 is built from 16 residues. Germline values: CDR1 LGHNA, CDR2 YSLEER.

In its sample, this clonotype was seen a few times. The chain employs TRBV5-5 and TRBJ2-5; D may be TRBD2 (6 bases). Trimming took off 4 bases at V and 2 bases at J, with 12 bases between the two ends. The CDR3 has 14 residues. Per the germline V gene, CDR1 is SGHKS and CDR2 is YYEKEE (reference sequence). The CDR3, as DNA: TGTGCCAGCAGCACGGGACGGGGGCAAGAGACCCAGTACTTC. This sequence encodes CASSTGRGQETQYF.

V usage is TRBV7-2 and J usage is TRBJ2-2; D may match TRBD1 or TRBD2 (5 bases each). Germline V gene lookup returns CDR1 SGHTA and CDR2 FQGNSA. The V end lost 6 bases, the J end lost 1 base, and 9 bases lay between the germline ends. The CDR3 sequence is 14 residues long. CDR3 sequence (DNA): TGTGCCAGCAGGGTTGGGGGGAACACCGGGGAGCTGTTTTTT. It is translated as CASRVGGNTGELFF.

This clonotype was counted ten times or more. This chain uses TRBV12-3 or TRBV12-4 with TRBJ2-3; 8 nucleotides agree with TRBD2. With 6 bases clipped from V and 6 bases from J, the junction kept 5 bases outside the gene matches. The length of the CDR3 is 13 residues. CDR3: CASRLAARDTQYF. The DNA of the CDR3 is TGTGCCAGCAGACTAGCGGCGCGGGATACGCAGTATTTT.

The CDR3 loop reads CASSQSALRSYNEQFF. The CDR3 region has the DNA TGCGCCAGCAGCCAATCGGCCCTTCGCTCCTACAATGAGCAGTTCTTC. V usage is TRBV4-1 and J usage is TRBJ2-1; D unresolved. The CDR3 totals 16 residues. CDR1 is MGHRA and CDR2 is YSYEKL in the germline V gene. V dropped 2 bases and J dropped 0 bases, with 11 bases sitting between them.

This clonotype has ten or more counts. The V gene is TRBV28, the J gene TRBJ2-2, with D hard to call. V was pared by 6 bases and J by 1 base, with 6 bases between. This CDR3 is 13 amino acids long. CDR1 MDHEN and CDR2 SYDVKM come from the germline V gene. The CDR3 sequence is CASSLGNTGELFF. CDR3 nucleotides: TGTGCCAGCAGCTTAGGGAACACCGGGGAGCTGTTTTTT.

The V and J genes are TRBV6-2 or TRBV6-3 and TRBJ2-5; D unresolved. Germline V gives CDR1 MNHEY, CDR2 SVGEGT. Trimming shortened V by 0 bases and J by 3 bases, and 20 bases separated the two germline ends. The CDR3 consists of 18 residues. Here the CDR3 reads CASSYSTVSTALKETQYF. The CDR3 DNA follows: TGTGCCAGCAGTTACTCGACGGTCTCTACCGCGCTGAAAGAGACCCAGTACTTC.

To note about this clonotype: Relative to the germline gene, one junction end is altered; a read error may explain this. The V gene is TRBV14, the J gene TRBJ2-5; 9 positions agree with TRBD2. Germline lookup yields CDR1 SGHDN and CDR2 FVKESK. The CDR3 is 13 residues long. CDR3 coding DNA: TGTGCCATCAGCCAAGGGACTAGCGAGACCCAGTACTTC. Translating gives CAISQGTSETQYF.

This chain joins TRBV27 and TRBJ2-7; tentative D call: TRBD2 (5 bases). Trimming pared 2 bases from V and 5 bases from J, leaving 10 bases between. The CDR3 covers 13 residues. Germline V gene data show CDR1 as MNHEY and CDR2 as SMNVEV (reference sequence). The CDR3 bases are TGTGCCAGCAGTTTAATAGCGACTGACGAGCAGTACTTC. This encodes CASSLIATDEQYF.

This clonotype was seen more than once but under ten times. The V gene is TRBV9, the J gene TRBJ2-5; D may be TRBD1 or TRBD2 (5 bases each). CDR3 length equals 15 residues. Germline V gene data show CDR1 as SGDLS and CDR2 as YYNGEE. Trimming left V 2 bases short and J 1 base short, with 12 bases between. In nucleotides, the CDR3 is TGTGCCAGCAGCGTGGGACGAGAGAGCCAAGAGACCCAGTACTTC. Translation gives CASSVGRESQETQYF.

This clonotype was seen repeatedly, ten times or more. V usage is TRBV7-9 and J usage is TRBJ2-2, with 8 bases fitting TRBD2. From germline, CDR1 is SEHNR and CDR2 FQNEAQ (reference sequence). V trimming: 2 bases; J trimming: 1 base; junction bases outside the gene matches: 3. This CDR3 is 16 amino acids long. CDR3 region: CASSLSGGLNTGELFF. The CDR3 DNA sequence: TGTGCCAGCAGCTTAAGCGGGGGCCTGAACACCGGGGAGCTGTTTTTT. The entire variable domain, with the rest obtained from reference TRBV7-9 and TRBJ2-2, is as follows: DTGVSQNPRHKITKRGQNVTFRCDPISEHNRLYWYRQTLGQGPEFLTYFQNEAQLEKSRLLSDRFSAERPKGSFSTLEIQRTEQGDSAMYLCASSLSGGLNTGELFFGEGSRLTVL.

CDR3 coding DNA: TGCAGCGTCGGGGTGGGGGCGCGAGAAAAACTGTTTTTT. Residues: CSVGVGAREKLFF. V usage is TRBV29-1 and J usage is TRBJ1-4; a weak D match, TRBD1 (6 bases). The germline CDR1 and CDR2 sequences are SQVTM and ANQGSEA. V dropped 6 bases and J dropped 8 bases, with 16 bases sitting between them. The CDR3 is made up of 13 amino acids.

This chain links TRBV9 with TRBJ2-7; D not resolved. V was pared by 0 bases and J by 5 bases, with 15 bases between. The CDR3 is made up of 15 amino acids. Germline lookup yields CDR1 SGDLS and CDR2 YYNGEE. The CDR3 nucleotides read TGTGCCAGCAGCGTAGGAGTACTGCCCGTCGACGAGCAGTACTTC. This sequence encodes CASSVGVLPVDEQYF. Supplemented by reference TRBV9 and TRBJ2-7, the full variable domain reads DSGVTQTPKHLITATGQRVTLRCSPRSGDLSVYWYQQSLDQGLQFLIQYYNGEERAKGNILERFSAQQFPDLHSELNLSSLELGDSALYFCASSVGVLPVDEQYFGPGTRLTVT.

This clonotype was seen only a few times. The J gene is TRBJ2-1, the V gene TRBV29-1; 10 bases are shared with TRBD2. V dropped 4 bases and J dropped 6; count of bases not matched to a gene: 3. This CDR3 contains 13 residues. Per germline, CDR1 SQVTM and CDR2 ANQGSEA. CDR3 in amino acids: CSVASGRANEQFF. The CDR3 nucleotides are TGCAGCGTTGCGAGCGGGAGGGCCAATGAGCAGTTCTTC.